This entry concerns a single T cell receptor (beta chain). In this sample, this clone turned up once. The antigen this receptor binds is unknown. Base qualities are missing; no much larger clone stands one base away. This sample stems from a study of blood T cell repertoires in COVID-19 (dated by TCRdb to the early 2020s). With respect to the entire study: Samples covering the acute and convalescent phases of COVID-19 were provided by collaborators in the United States, Italy and Spain. Where available, HLA class I and class II types were obtained from metadata supplied by the sample provider rather than from assay-based typing. Sample metadata almost always included a de-identified subject ID, COVID-19 status, age in years and sex. Subjects who had been exposed to COVID-19, were actively infected with it, or had recovered from it provided the deeply sampled blood TCRbeta repertoires that made up the dataset. The prospective study material was composed of cDNA or gDNA derived from T cells, B-cell-depleted T cells, or PBMCs. The repertoires were released in a freely available public database meant as a resource for research on the immune response to SARS-CoV-2. The samples were drawn from two sources: the first 160 participants of the ongoing ImmuneRACE study, and fewer than 1,500 subjects contributed by 6 global collaborators. General conclusions and limits of the study: How much clinical and demographic metadata was included differed by source and by participant, and the metadata was provided uncurated.

A second Seattle source provided samples from volunteer blood donors who had recovered from COVID-19. Collaborating institutions collected whole blood in K2EDTA tubes following their own protocols. For TCRbeta analysis, collaborators shipped samples as frozen whole blood, isolated PBMCs, or DNA extracted from either of those sample types. TCRbeta CDR3 regions were amplified from genomic DNA using the immunoSEQ Assay, a bias-controlled multiplex PCR. The paper's processing steps were these. The number of nucleated cells in each sample was estimated by amplification of reference gene primers within the assay. To quantify the absolute abundance of each unique TCRbeta CDR3 rearrangement, sequence reads were collapsed and filtered. For each sample, productive Simpson clonality was calculated as the square root of Simpson's diversity index across productive rearrangements. What TCRdb holds here is the immuneACCESS table cut down to in-frame rearrangements. Part of the clones is not present; checked against another copy, under half of the missing clones reflect an unresolved V gene, and the others are unexplained. The V and J calls and clone size come from that table; D and trimming were worked out from the DNA. Counted in this sample were about 230,000 clones; roughly 84% of them appeared once. The ten top clones hold about 2.1% of the sample.

The material sequenced was peripheral blood. The sequence was collected from a man aged 35 to 55 who had recovered from COVID-19.

At the DNA level, the sequence is TGTGCCAGCAGCTCCTCACTACAAGAGACCCAGTACTTC. It specifies CASSSSLQETQYF. The V gene is TRBV11-3 and the J gene is TRBJ2-5, with the D gene call left open. The CDR1 and CDR2 encoded by the germline V gene are SGHNT and YENEEA. V and J are truncated by 4 bases and 2 bases respectively, leaving an intervening sequence of 8 bases. The CDR3 has 13 amino acids, counting the end cysteine and phenylalanine. Here the CDR3 DNA is all that survives: 39 bases in frame from base 1.